The 4 T cell receptor beta chains given below trace back to one sample, sequenced in a study of T cell repertoires in cytomegalovirus infection (dated by TCRdb to 2018 to 2020). The sequencer was an Illumina HiSeq 1500. TCRdb reprocessing: public reads trimmed at Q25 with fastp, clones called with MiXCR, in-frame beta chains kept. Every entry covers one CDR3 protein and lists the most common genes and DNA from its rows. In all, the sample holds roughly 200,000 distinct CDR3 sequences, and roughly 9% of those were seen once. Jointly, the top ten make up about 4.6% of the sample. Sequencing was done on a sample of PBMCs. These receptors came from a human donor in good health (CMV status not recorded). Some clones in this sample may be carry-over from other donors' samples.

The rearrangement joins TRBV4-3 to TRBJ1-1; unclear D gene. This CDR3 has 17 residues. Trimming took off 0 bases at V and 5 bases at J, with 19 bases between the two ends. Looked up from germline, CDR1 is LGHNA and CDR2 is YSLEER. CDR3: CASSQEPAGMIMTEAFF. The CDR3 bases are TGCGCCAGCAGCCAAGAACCCGCCGGGATGATTATGACTGAAGCTTTCTTT.

This clonotype was detected only a few times. The V gene is TRBV5-1, the J gene TRBJ1-2; 8 bases line up with TRBD1. Germline loops: CDR1 SGHRS, CDR2 YFSETQ. This CDR3 comprises 14 residues. J lost 6 bases, V lost 4 bases, and 8 bases had no gene match. The CDR3 DNA reads as TGCGCCAGCAGCCCGGGACAGGCAAACGATGGCTACACCTTC. It is translated as CASSPGQANDGYTF.

In this sample, this clonotype turned up many times. The chain employs TRBV7-8 and TRBJ2-5; tentatively, D is TRBD1 or TRBD2 (5 bases each). There are 14 residues in the CDR3. With 5 bases removed from V and 2 bases from J, the gap between germline ends came to 12 bases. Looked up from germline, CDR1 is SGHVS and CDR2 is FQNEAQ. Here the CDR3 reads CASSPGTEQETQYF. In DNA, the CDR3 is TGTGCCAGCAGCCCAGGGACCGAACAAGAGACCCAGTACTTC.

V gene TRBV6-1 combines with J gene TRBJ2-5; no clear D. The CDR3 covers 13 residues. Trimming shortened V by 6 bases and J by 2 bases, and 10 bases separated the two germline ends. CDR1 and CDR2 from the germline V gene are MNHNS and SASEGT. The CDR3 region is CASSPLSQETQYF. DNA for the CDR3: TGTGCCAGCAGCCCCCTTAGTCAAGAGACCCAGTACTTC.